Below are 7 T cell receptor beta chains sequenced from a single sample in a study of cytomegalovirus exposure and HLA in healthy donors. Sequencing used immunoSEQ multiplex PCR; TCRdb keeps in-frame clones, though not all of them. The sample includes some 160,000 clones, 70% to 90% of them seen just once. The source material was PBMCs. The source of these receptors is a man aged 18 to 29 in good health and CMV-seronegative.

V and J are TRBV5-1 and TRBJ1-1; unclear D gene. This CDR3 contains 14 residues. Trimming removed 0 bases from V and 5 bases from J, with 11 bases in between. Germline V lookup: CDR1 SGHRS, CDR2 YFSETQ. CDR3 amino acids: CASSLEATGTEAFF. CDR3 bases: TGCGCCAGCAGCTTGGAAGCTACGGGGACTGAAGCTTTCTTT.

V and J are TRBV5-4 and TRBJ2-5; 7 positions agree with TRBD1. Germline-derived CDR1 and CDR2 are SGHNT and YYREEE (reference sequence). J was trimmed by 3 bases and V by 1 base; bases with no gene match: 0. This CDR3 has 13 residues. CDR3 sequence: CASSLQGEETQYF. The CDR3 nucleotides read TGTGCCAGCAGCTTGCAGGGGGAAGAGACCCAGTACTTC. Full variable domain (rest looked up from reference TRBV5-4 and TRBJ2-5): ETGVTQSPTHLIKTRGQQVTLRCSSQSGHNTVSWYQQALGQGPQFIFQYYREEENGRGNFPPRFSGLQFPNYSSELNVNALELDDSALYLCASSLQGEETQYFGPGTRLLVL.

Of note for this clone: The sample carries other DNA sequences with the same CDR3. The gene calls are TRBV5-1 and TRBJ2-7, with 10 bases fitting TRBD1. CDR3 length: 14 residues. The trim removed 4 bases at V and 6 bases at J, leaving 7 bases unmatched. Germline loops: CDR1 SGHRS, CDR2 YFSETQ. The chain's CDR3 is CASSRGQGSSEQYV. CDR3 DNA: TGCGCCAGCAGCCGGGGACAGGGGAGTTCCGAGCAGTACGTC.

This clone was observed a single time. CDR3 amino acids: CASSPPGAGRGDTQYF. CDR3 nucleotide sequence: TGTGCCAGCTCACCACCGGGAGCGGGACGGGGAGATACGCAGTATTTT. The gene calls are TRBV18 and TRBJ2-3; TRBD2 agrees at 7 bases. V lost 0 bases and J lost 5; bases outside the gene matches: 8. The CDR3 spans 16 residues. Germline V lookup: CDR1 KGHSH, CDR2 LQKENI.

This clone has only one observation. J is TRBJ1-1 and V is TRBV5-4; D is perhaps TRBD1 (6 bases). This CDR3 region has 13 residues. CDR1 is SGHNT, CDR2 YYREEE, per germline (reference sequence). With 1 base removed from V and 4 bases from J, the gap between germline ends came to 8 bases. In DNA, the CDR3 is TGTGCCAGCAGCTTGACAGGGAGCACTGAAGCTTTCTTT. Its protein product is CASSLTGSTEAFF.

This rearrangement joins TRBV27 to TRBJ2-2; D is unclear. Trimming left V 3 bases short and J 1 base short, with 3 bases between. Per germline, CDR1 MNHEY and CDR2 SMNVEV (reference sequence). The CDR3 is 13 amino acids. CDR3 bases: TGTGCCAGCAGTTTCCAGAACACCGGGGAGCTGTTTTTT. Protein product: CASSFQNTGELFF.

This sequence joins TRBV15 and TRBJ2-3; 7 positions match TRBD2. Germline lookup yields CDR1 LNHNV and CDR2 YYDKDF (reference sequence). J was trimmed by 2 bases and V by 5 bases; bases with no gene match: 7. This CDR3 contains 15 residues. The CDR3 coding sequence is TGTGCCACCAGCGTGGGACTATCCTACACAGATACGCAGTATTTT. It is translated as CATSVGLSYTDTQYF.